This paragraph covers one TCR beta chain sequence. Its antigen is unidentified. Sequencing was performed with immunoSEQ multiplex PCR; in TCRdb, only in-frame clones are kept and a portion is missing. Among just over 150,000 clones listed, around 85% were seen once. The data belong to a study of T cell responses to AZD1222 COVID-19 vaccine. General study results and limits: Per reports, nearly half of all spike-specific TCRs target regions that are unmutated in variants. Clonal diversity was possibly underestimated; the donors were predominantly white British and more often female. Only a handful of AZD1222 recipients tested seropositive at baseline.

Deletions cut 5 bases from V and 2 bases from J, with 22 bases between. CDR1 and CDR2 (germline): SGHVS, FQNEAQ. This CDR3 contains 17 residues. The receptor was isolated from an adult who had recovered from COVID-19. Material: peripheral blood, obtained after recovery from COVID-19. V gene TRBV7-8 combines with J gene TRBJ2-7; perhaps TRBD2 as D (6 bases). The CDR3 sequence is CASSPKTWRGAPYEQYF. DNA for the CDR3: TGTGCCAGCAGCCCCAAAACGTGGCGCGGGGCGCCCTACGAGCAGTACTTC. Combining the CDR3 with reference TRBV7-8 and TRBJ2-7 gives the whole variable domain GAGVSQSPRYKVAKRGQDVALRCDPISGHVSLFWYQQALGQGPEFLTYFQNEAQLDKSGLPSDRFFAERPEGSVSTLKIQRTQQEDSAVYLCASSPKTWRGAPYEQYFGPGTRLTVT.